This T cell receptor beta chain appears in the sequencing data of a study of T cell repertoires in cytomegalovirus infection. TCRdb redid the calling of the reads with MiXCR, one entry per CDR3 protein. Of 560,000 or so distinct CDR3 sequences detected, approximately 16% appear once; the ten largest clones hold 20% to 30%. CDR1 is ENHRY and CDR2 is SYGVKD in the germline V gene. This CDR3 spans 13 amino acids. J gave up 6 bases and V 9 bases, and 11 bases lay outside the gene matches. This clonotype was recorded a few times. The source of this sequence is a human donor in good health (CMV status not recorded). Some clones in this sample may be carry-over from other donors' samples. The sample was CD8+ T cells from PBMCs. The rearrangement links TRBV10-3 to TRBJ2-7; TRBD1 agrees at 7 bases. The CDR3 loop is CAIGERQGIEQYF. CDR3 bases: TGTGCCATTGGGGAGAGACAGGGTATCGAGCAGTACTTC.